This T cell receptor beta chain derives from a study of CD8 T cells in ankylosing spondylitis. General study points: Some motif variants were previously reported in reactive arthritis synovial fluid and blood. Seemingly distinctive of ankylosing spondylitis blood was a TCR beta motif formed by eight highly homologous variants.

Each CDR3 protein gets one entry after TCRdb re-called the 5' RACE reads with MiXCR. The table lists more than 400,000 distinct CDR3 sequences, 5.3% of them singletons. In this sample, this clonotype turned up many times. What it binds is not known. V was pared by 1 base and J by 7 bases, with 3 bases of the junction left unmatched. Germline V gene sequence: CDR1 SEHNR, CDR2 FQNEAQ (reference sequence). The CDR3 totals 14 residues. The rearrangement uses TRBV7-9 and TRBJ2-3; TRBD1 matches 9 bases. This sequence was found in a male donor with ankylosing spondylitis. Sequenced: blood, either unsorted or a sorted T cell fraction (not recorded which). Here the CDR3 DNA reads TGTGCCAGCAGCTTAGAGGACAGGGGAAATACGCAGTATTTT. It codes for CASSLEDRGNTQYF.